The 8 T cell receptor beta chains below come from one sample, sequenced in a study of vaccination and CD4 T cells after COVID-19. Cultured CD4+ T-cell DNA underwent Oncomine TCR Beta short-read sequencing. From the PCR reads, TCRdb called clonotypes with MiXCR, one entry per CDR3 protein. The sample lists 15,000 to 20,000 distinct CDR3 sequences, about 50% occurring once. These TCRs are of unknown antigen specificity. Specified treatment: approximately 9-day PBMC culture with coronavirus spike peptide pools or control peptides (ViraFEST assay). The specimen comprised CD4+ T cells from blood, cultured in vitro, sampled before SARS-CoV-2 vaccination. These receptors were obtained from a human donor who had recovered from COVID-19.

This chain uses TRBV28 with TRBJ1-5, with a tentative D call TRBD1 (6 bases). The CDR3 has 17 residues. Germline lookup yields CDR1 MDHEN and CDR2 SYDVKM. V gave up 4 bases and J gave up 0 bases, with 16 bases separating them. The CDR3 DNA sequence: TGTGCCAGCAGTTCAATAACAGGGAGCTATAGCAATCAGCCCCAGCATTTT. This gives the protein CASSSITGSYSNQPQHF. Complete variable domain (other parts from reference TRBV28 and TRBJ1-5): DVKVTQSSRYLVKRTGEKVFLECVQDMDHENMFWYRQDPGLGLRLIYFSYDVKMKEKGDIPEGYSVSREKKERFSLILESASTNQTSMYLCASSSITGSYSNQPQHFGDGTRLSIL.

This chain links TRBV24-1 with TRBJ2-3; the match to TRBD2 covers 8 bases. V dropped 8 bases and J dropped 6; count of bases not matched to a gene: 9. The CDR3 has 14 amino acids. Germline V gives CDR1 KGHDR, CDR2 SFDVKD. The CDR3 spells CATMVTSGGDTQYF. The CDR3 nucleotides read TGTGCCACCATGGTTACTAGCGGCGGGGATACGCAGTATTTT.

CDR3 nucleotide sequence: TGTGCCAGTAAAAGACAGCTAGATCAGCCCCAGCATTTT. It is translated as CASKRQLDQPQHF. The chain has TRBV2 and TRBJ1-5, with a possible D match to TRBD1 (5 bases). The CDR3 runs 13 residues. Germline CDR1 SNHLY, CDR2 FYNNEI. The ends were cut back, 9 bases at V and 5 bases at J, with 14 bases in the middle.

This sequence joins TRBV9 and TRBJ1-2; possible D gene TRBD1, 5 bases. The CDR3 contains 15 residues. Between the trimmed V and J ends, which lost 4 bases and 0 bases, there was a span of 13 bases. Germline V CDR1 and CDR2: SGDLS, YYNGEE. CDR3 sequence (DNA): TGTGCCAGCAGCAGGGGAGGACAAACTAACTATGGCTACACCTTC. Protein: CASSRGGQTNYGYTF.

This chain links TRBV5-1 with TRBJ2-1; TRBD2 might be the D (5 bases). The germline V gene encodes CDR1 SGHRS and CDR2 YFSETQ. CDR3 length equals 14 residues. V shed 2 bases and J shed 7 bases, with 13 bases lying between them. The CDR3 is CASSFFVGVNEQFF. The CDR3 bases are TGCGCCAGCAGCTTTTTTGTGGGAGTTAATGAGCAGTTCTTC.

The genes are TRBV20-1 and TRBJ2-7, with TRBD2 matching 9 bases. CDR3 length: 14 residues. Germline trimming cut 4 bases from V and 2 bases from J; bases unmatched to any gene: 6. CDR1 is DFQATT and CDR2 is SNEGSKA in the germline V gene (reference sequence). The CDR3 DNA reads TGCAGTGCTACCGGACTAGCGTCTACCTACGAGCAGTACTTC. Translation gives CSATGLASTYEQYF.

This clonotype was found once. This chain links TRBV6-1 with TRBJ2-7, with D unresolved. V was trimmed by 5 bases and J by 0 bases, leaving 11 bases between them. CDR1 is MNHNS, CDR2 SASEGT, per germline. The CDR3 sequence is 14 residues long. The CDR3 sequence: CASSPIRNSYEQYF. The CDR3, as DNA: TGTGCCAGCAGTCCCATCAGAAACTCCTACGAGCAGTACTTC.

V usage is TRBV2 and J usage is TRBJ1-2, with a weak D call TRBD1 (6 bases). The CDR3 totals 15 residues. Trimming cost V 6 bases and J 4 bases, with 18 bases left between them. CDR1 is SNHLY, CDR2 FYNNEI, per germline. CDR3 amino acids: CASRVEGDLLYGYTF. The CDR3 DNA reads TGTGCCAGCAGGGTTGAGGGGGATCTGCTCTATGGCTACACCTTC.